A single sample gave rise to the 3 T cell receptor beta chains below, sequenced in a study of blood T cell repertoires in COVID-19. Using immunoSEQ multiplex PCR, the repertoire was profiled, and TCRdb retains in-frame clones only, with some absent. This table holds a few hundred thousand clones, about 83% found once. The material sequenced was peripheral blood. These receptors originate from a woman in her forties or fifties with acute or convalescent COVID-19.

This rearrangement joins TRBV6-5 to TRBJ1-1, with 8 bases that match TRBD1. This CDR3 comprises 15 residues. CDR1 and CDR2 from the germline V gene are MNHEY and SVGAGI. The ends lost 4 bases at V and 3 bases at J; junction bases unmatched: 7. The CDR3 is CASSSWTGRDTEAFF. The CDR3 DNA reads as TGTGCCAGCAGTTCATGGACAGGGCGGGACACTGAAGCTTTCTTT.

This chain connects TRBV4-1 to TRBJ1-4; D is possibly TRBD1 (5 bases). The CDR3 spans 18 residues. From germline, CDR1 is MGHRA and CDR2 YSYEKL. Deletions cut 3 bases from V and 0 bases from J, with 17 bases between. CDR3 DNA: TGCGCCAGCAGCCACCAAATCGGGGGGACTTCAACTAATGAAAAACTGTTTTTT. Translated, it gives CASSHQIGGTSTNEKLFF.

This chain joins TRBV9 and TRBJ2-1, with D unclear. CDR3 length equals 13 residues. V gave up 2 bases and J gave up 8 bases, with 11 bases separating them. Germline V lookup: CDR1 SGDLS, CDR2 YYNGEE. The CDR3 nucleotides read TGTGCCAGCAGCGTGGTAGCTGGCTATGAGCAGTTCTTC. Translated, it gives CASSVVAGYEQFF.